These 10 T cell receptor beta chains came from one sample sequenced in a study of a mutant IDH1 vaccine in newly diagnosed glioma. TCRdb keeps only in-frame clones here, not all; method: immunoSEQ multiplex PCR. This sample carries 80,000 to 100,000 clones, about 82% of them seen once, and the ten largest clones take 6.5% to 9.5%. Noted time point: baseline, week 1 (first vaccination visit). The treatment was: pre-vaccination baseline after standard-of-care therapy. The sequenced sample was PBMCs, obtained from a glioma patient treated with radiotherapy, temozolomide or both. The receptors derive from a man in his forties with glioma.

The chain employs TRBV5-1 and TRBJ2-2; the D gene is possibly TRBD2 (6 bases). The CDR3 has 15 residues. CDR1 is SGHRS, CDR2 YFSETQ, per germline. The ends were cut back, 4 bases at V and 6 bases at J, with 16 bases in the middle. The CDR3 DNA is TGCGCCAGCAGCCCACTGTCGTCGGGGGCCGGGGAGCTGTTTTTT. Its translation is CASSPLSSGAGELFF.

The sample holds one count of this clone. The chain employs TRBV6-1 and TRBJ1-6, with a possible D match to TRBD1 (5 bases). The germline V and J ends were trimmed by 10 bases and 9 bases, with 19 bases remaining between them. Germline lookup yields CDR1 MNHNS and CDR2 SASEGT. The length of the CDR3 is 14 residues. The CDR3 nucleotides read TGTGCCACTGGCGTTGGGGGGGGAGGTTCACCCCTCCACTTT. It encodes CATGVGGGGSPLHF.

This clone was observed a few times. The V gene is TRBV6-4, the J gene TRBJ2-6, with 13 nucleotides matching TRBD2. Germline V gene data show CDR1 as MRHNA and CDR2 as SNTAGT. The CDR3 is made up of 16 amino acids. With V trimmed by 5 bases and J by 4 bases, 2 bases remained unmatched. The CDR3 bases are TGTGCCAGCAGTACTAGCGGGGGGGCCGGGGCCAACGTCCTGACTTTC. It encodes CASSTSGGAGANVLTF.

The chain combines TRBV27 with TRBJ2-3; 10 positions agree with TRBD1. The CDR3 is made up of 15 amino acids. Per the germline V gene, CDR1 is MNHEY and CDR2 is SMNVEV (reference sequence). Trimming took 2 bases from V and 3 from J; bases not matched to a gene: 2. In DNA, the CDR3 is TGTGCCAGCAGTTTAAGGGACAGGGGAACAGATACGCAGTATTTT. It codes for CASSLRDRGTDTQYF.

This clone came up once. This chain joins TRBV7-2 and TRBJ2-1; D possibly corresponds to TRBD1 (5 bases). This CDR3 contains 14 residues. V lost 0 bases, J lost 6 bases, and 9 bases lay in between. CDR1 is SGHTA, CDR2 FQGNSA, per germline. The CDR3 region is CASSLAGARNEQFF. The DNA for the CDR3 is TGTGCCAGCAGCTTAGCAGGGGCTCGCAATGAGCAGTTCTTC.

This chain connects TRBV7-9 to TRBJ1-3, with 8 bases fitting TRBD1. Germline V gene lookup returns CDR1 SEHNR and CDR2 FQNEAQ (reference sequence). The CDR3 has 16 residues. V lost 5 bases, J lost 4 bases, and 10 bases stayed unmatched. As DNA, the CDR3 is TGTGCCAGCAGCCCCACCGGACAGGGCGGCGGAAACACCATATATTTT. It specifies CASSPTGQGGGNTIYF.

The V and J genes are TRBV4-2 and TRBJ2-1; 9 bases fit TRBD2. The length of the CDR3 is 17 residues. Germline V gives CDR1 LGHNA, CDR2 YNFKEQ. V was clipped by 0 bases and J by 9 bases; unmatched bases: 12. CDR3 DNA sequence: TGTGCCAGCAGCCAAGAAACGAAGCGGGGGGCCCTAGGTGAGCAGTTCTTC. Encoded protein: CASSQETKRGALGEQFF.

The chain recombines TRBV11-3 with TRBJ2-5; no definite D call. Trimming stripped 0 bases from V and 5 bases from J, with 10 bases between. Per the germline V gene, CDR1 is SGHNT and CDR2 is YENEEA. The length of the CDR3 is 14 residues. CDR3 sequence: CASSLDWVEETQYF. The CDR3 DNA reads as TGTGCCAGCAGCTTAGATTGGGTGGAGGAGACCCAGTACTTC.

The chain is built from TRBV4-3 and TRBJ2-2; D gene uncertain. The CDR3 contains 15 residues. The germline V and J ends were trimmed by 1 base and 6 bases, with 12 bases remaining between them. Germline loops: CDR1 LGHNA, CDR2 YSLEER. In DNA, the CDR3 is TGCGCCAGCAGCCAAGTTTATGGAATTGCCGGGGAGCTGTTTTTT. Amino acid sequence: CASSQVYGIAGELFF.

The CDR3 sequence: CASSLDRDAEQYF. The CDR3 region has the DNA TGTGCCAGCAGCTTAGACAGGGACGCCGAGCAGTACTTC. The gene calls are TRBV13 and TRBJ2-7; a possible D gene is TRBD1 (6 bases). The germline gives CDR1 PRHDT, CDR2 FYEKMQ (reference sequence). Trimming stripped 1 base from V and 6 bases from J, with 10 bases between. The CDR3 length is 13 residues.